These T cell receptor beta chains were read from a single sample in a study of long-term antiretroviral therapy in people with HIV. The protocol was immunoSEQ multiplex PCR, while the TCRdb copy is restricted to in-frame clones and leaves out a portion. This sample yields about 21,000 clones, of which 82% are seen a single time; more than 8% belongs to the top ten. The sample in question was unsorted PBMCs, obtained at the start of antiretroviral therapy. All receptors derive from a man in his forties or fifties with HIV. Each CDR3 is given with its conserved first and last residue. D genes are given only for firm matches. Clone size is not always given. Where it is, it says once, few, many or a class for expanded clones.

V gene	D gene	clone size	J gene	CDR3 protein	CDR3 DNA
TRBV11-2	TRBD2	-	TRBJ2-7	CASTLLAGVGEQYF	TGTGCCAGCACTTTACTAGCGGGAGTCGGCGAGCAGTACTTC
TRBV5-6	-	-	TRBJ1-4	CASSLRSPTEKLFF	TGTGCCAGCAGCTTGCGATCCCCGACTGAAAAACTGTTTTTT
TRBV7-6	-	-	TRBJ2-7	CASSPRMDGYEQYF	TGTGCCAGCAGCCCCCGGATGGACGGCTACGAGCAGTACTTC
TRBV19	-	few	TRBJ1-6	CASSRAGSSPLHF	TGTGCCAGTAGTAGGGCCGGTAGTTCACCCCTCCACTTT
TRBV5-1	-	-	TRBJ1-1	CASSLGRPGDTEAFF	TGCGCCAGCAGCTTGGGGCGGCCGGGGGACACTGAAGCTTTCTTT
TRBV19	-	-	TRBJ2-7	CASSIRVTYEQYF	TGTGCCAGTAGTATTAGGGTAACCTACGAGCAGTACTTC
TRBV4-3	-	-	TRBJ2-5	CASSLRLSPRETQYF	TGCGCCAGCAGCCTCCGACTCTCCCCACGGGAGACCCAGTACTTC
TRBV18	-	few	TRBJ2-2	CASSRIQENTGELFF	TGTGCCAGCTCACGGATACAGGAGAACACCGGGGAGCTGTTTTTT
TRBV7-2	TRBD1	once	TRBJ1-4	CASSPEKGAREKLFF	TGTGCCAGCAGCCCTGAGAAGGGGGCGCGAGAAAAACTGTTTTTT
TRBV11-3	TRBD2	few	TRBJ2-1	CATHSRGGLGEQFF	TGTGCCACTCACTCGCGGGGAGGGCTAGGTGAGCAGTTCTTC
TRBV19	-	-	TRBJ1-2	CASDSGLAYGYTF	TGTGCCAGTGACAGTGGGCTAGCATATGGCTACACCTTC
TRBV6-6	TRBD1	-	TRBJ2-7	CASSPDRGPSSYEQYF	TGTGCCAGCAGTCCAGACAGGGGTCCTAGCTCCTACGAGCAGTACTTC
TRBV10-1	-	-	TRBJ2-3	CASSRTQIQDTQYF	TGCGCCAGCAGCCGGACTCAAATCCAAGATACGCAGTATTTT
TRBV28	-	-	TRBJ2-1	CASSPPDILSYNEQFF	TGTGCCAGCAGTCCCCCCGACATTCTTTCCTACAATGAGCAGTTCTTC
TRBV4-3	-	-	TRBJ2-7	CASSQEGEPSYEQYF	TGCGCCAGCAGCCAAGAGGGGGAACCCTCCTACGAGCAGTACTTC
TRBV5-1	-	-	TRBJ1-1	CASSLELGGNTEAFF	TGCGCCAGCAGCTTGGAGTTGGGGGGAAACACTGAAGCTTTCTTT
TRBV21-1	-	-	TRBJ1-2	CASRRTRDYGYTF	TGTGCCAGCAGAAGGACACGAGACTATGGCTACACCTTC
TRBV7-9	TRBD2	-	TRBJ2-2	CASSSLLAGDTGELFF	TGTGCCAGCAGCTCTCTTCTAGCGGGAGACACCGGGGAGCTGTTTTTT
TRBV7-2	-	-	TRBJ1-6	CASSFSVGNSPLHF	TGTGCCAGCAGCTTTTCAGTTGGAAATTCACCCCTCCACTTT
TRBV29-1	TRBD1	-	TRBJ1-2	CSVVGDRASKGYTF	TGCAGCGTTGTCGGGGACAGGGCATCTAAAGGCTACACCTTC
TRBV4-3	TRBD1	-	TRBJ2-2	CASSQDSFGQGITGELFF	TGCGCCAGCAGCCAAGATTCCTTTGGACAGGGAATCACCGGGGAGCTGTTTTTT
TRBV5-4	TRBD1	-	TRBJ1-1	CASSWTGRNTEAFF	TGTGCCAGCAGTTGGACAGGCCGGAACACTGAAGCTTTCTTT
TRBV28	TRBD1	-	TRBJ1-4	CASIDRGPTPTNEKLFF	TGTGCCAGCATTGACAGGGGGCCAACCCCAACTAATGAAAAACTGTTTTTT